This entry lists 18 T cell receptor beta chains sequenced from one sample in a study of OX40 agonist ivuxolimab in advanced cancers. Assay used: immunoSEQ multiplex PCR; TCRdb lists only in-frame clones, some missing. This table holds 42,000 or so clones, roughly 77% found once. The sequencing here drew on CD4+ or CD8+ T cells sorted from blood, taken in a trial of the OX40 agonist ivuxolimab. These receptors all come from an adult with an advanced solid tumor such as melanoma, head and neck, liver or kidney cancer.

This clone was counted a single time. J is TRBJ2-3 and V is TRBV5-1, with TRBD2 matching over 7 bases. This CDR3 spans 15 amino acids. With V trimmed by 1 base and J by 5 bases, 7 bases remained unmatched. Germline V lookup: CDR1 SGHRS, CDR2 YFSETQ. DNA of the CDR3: TGCGCCAGCAGCTTGTGGGGGGAGGGCCAAGATACGCAGTATTTT. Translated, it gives CASSLWGEGQDTQYF.

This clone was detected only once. The CDR3 coding sequence is TGCAGCGTTGAATCTGGACAGGGCACTGAAGCTTTCTTT. Amino acid sequence: CSVESGQGTEAFF. The V and J genes are TRBV29-1 and TRBJ1-1; 8 nucleotides line up with TRBD1. This CDR3 is 13 amino acids long. From germline, CDR1 is SQVTM and CDR2 ANQGSEA. V lost 2 bases and J lost 4; bases outside the gene matches: 3.

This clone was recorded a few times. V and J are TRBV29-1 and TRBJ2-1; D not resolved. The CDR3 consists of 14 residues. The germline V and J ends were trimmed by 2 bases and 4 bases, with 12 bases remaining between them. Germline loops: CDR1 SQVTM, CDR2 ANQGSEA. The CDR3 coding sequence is TGCAGCGTTGAATGGCTCAGGCAATACAATGAGCAGTTCTTC. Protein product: CSVEWLRQYNEQFF.

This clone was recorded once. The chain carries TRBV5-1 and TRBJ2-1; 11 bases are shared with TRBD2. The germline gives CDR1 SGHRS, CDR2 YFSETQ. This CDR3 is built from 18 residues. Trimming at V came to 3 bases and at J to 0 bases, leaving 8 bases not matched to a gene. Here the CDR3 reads CASSSLGLAGSSYNEQFF. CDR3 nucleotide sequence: TGCGCCAGCAGCTCCTTAGGACTAGCGGGCAGCTCCTACAATGAGCAGTTCTTC.

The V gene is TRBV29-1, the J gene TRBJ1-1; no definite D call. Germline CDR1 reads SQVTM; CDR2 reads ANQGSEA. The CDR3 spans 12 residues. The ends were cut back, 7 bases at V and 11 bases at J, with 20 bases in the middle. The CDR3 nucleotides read TGCAGCGAAAGCGACCCCATCAGAGGCGCTTTCTTT. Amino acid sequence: CSESDPIRGAFF.

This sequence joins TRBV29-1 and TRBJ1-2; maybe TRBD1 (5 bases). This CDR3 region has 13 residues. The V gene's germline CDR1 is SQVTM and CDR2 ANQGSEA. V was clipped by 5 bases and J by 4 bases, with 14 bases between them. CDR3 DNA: TGCAGCGTTCCCCCGGTGAGGGGCTATGGCTACACCTTC. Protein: CSVPPVRGYGYTF. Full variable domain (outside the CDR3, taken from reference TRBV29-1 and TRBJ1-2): SAVISQKPSRDICQRGTSLTIQCQVDSQVTMMFWYRQQPGQSLTLIATANQGSEATYESGFVIDKFPISRPNLTFSTLTVSNMSPEDSSIYLCSVPPVRGYGYTFGSGTRLTVV.

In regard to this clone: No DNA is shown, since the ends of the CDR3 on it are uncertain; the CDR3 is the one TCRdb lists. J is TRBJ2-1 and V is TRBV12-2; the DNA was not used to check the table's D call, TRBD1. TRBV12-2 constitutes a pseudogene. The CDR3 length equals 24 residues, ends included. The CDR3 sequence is CASRRATNPEGWGWGRGSSDEQFF.

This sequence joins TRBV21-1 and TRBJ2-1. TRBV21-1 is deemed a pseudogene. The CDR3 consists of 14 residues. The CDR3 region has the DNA TGTGCCAGCAGCAAAGTAGTTAGGAAACGGATGCAGTTCTTC. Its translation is CASSKVVRKRMQFF.

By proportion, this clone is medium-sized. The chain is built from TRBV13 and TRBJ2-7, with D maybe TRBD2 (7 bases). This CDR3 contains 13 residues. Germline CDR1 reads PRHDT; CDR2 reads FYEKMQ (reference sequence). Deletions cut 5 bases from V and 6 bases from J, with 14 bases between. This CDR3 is CASSPAGAVEQYF. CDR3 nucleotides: TGTGCCAGCAGCCCCGCGGGGGCAGTCGAGCAGTACTTC.

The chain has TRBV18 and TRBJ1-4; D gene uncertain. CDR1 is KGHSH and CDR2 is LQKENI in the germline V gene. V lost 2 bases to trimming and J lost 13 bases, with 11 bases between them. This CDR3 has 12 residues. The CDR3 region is CASSPRLGGLFF. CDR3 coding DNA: TGTGCCAGCTCACCAAGGTTGGGAGGACTGTTTTTT.

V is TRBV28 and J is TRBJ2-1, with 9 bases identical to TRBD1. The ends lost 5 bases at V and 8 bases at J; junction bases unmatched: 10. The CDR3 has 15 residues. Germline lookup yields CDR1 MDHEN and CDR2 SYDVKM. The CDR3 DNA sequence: TGTGCCAGCAGTCCCGGGACAGGGTTGGTTGATGAGCAGTTCTTC. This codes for CASSPGTGLVDEQFF.

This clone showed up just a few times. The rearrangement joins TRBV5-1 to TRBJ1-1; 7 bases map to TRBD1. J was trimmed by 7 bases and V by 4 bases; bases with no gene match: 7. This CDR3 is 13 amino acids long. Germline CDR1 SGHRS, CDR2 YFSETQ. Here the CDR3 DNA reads TGCGCCAGCAGCCAACAGGGGTCGGATGAAGCTTTCTTT. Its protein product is CASSQQGSDEAFF. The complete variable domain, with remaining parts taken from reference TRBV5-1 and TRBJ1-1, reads KAGVTQTPRYLIKTRGQQVTLSCSPISGHRSVSWYQQTPGQGLQFLFEYFSETQRNKGNFPGRFSGRQFSNSRSEMNVSTLELGDSALYLCASSQQGSDEAFFGQGTRLTVV.

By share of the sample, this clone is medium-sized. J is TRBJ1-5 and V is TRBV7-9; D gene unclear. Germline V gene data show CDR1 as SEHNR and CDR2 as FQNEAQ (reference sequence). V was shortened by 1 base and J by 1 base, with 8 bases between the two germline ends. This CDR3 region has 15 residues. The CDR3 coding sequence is TGTGCCAGCAGCTTAGGGCCTCTCAGCAATCAGCCCCAGCATTTT. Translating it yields CASSLGPLSNQPQHF.

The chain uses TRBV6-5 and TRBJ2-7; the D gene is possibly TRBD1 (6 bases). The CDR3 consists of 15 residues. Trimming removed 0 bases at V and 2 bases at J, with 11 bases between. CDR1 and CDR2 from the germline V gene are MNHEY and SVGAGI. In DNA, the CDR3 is TGTGCCAGCAGTTACTCGAGGGACACCCCCTACGAGCAGTACTTC. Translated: CASSYSRDTPYEQYF.

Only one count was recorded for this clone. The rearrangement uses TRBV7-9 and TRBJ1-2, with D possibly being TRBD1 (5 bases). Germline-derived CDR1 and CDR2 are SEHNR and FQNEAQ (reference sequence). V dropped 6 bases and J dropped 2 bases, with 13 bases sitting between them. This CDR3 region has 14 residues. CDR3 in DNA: TGTGCCAGCAGTGGAGCAGGGTACAACTATGGCTACACCTTC. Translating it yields CASSGAGYNYGYTF.

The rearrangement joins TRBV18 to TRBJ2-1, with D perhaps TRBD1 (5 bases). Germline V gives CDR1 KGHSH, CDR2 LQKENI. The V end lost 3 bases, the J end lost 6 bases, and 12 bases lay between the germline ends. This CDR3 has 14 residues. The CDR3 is CASSPPGSSNEQFF. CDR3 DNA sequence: TGTGCCAGCTCACCCCCAGGGTCTTCCAATGAGCAGTTCTTC.

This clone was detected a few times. CDR3 in amino acids: CASRTGSARNEQFF. The CDR3 DNA follows: TGTGCCAGCAGGACCGGATCTGCGCGGAATGAGCAGTTCTTC. The chain employs TRBV6-5 and TRBJ2-1; D remains ambiguous. V was shortened by 6 bases and J by 7 bases, with 16 bases between the two germline ends. Germline CDR1 reads MNHEY; CDR2 reads SVGAGI. This CDR3 is 14 amino acids long.

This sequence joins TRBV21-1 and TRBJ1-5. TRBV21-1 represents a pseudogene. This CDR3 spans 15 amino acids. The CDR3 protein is CASRWGVWHHQPQHF. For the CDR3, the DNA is TGTGCCAGCAGATGGGGAGTATGGCATCATCAGCCCCAGCATTTT.